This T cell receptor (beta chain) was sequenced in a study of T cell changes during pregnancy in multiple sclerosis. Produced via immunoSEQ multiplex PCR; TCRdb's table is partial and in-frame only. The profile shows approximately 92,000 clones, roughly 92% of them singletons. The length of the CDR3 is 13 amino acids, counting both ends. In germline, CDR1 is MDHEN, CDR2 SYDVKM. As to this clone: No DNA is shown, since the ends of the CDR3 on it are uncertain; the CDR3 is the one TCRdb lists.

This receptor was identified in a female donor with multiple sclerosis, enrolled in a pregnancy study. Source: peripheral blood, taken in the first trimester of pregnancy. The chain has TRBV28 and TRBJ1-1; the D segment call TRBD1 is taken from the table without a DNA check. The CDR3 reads CASSSSDKPEAFF.